Following are 14 T cell receptor beta chains from one sample sequenced in a study of T cells after yellow fever vaccination. A single record per CDR3 protein comes from TCRdb applying MiXCR to the 5' RACE reads. Among about 25,000 distinct CDR3 sequences listed, approximately 3.2% were seen once. The sequenced sample was PBMCs, either bulk or a sorted T-cell subset (CD4+, CD8+, memory, or dextramer-sorted; not recorded which), obtained roughly 45 days after the first yellow fever vaccination. These receptors originate from a man aged 18 to 29 who received the YFV17D yellow fever vaccine.

Ten or more counts support this clonotype. This chain connects TRBV5-5 to TRBJ1-1; D is unresolved. There are 16 residues in the CDR3. The V gene's germline CDR1 is SGHKS and CDR2 YYEKEE (reference sequence). V was pared by 4 bases and J by 0 bases, with 16 bases between. CDR3 in amino acids: CASSRDGRVMNTEAFF. CDR3 bases: TGTGCCAGCAGCCGCGACGGGAGGGTCATGAACACTGAAGCTTTCTTT.

This clonotype came up many times. The chain couples TRBV5-1 to TRBJ2-2; a weak D match, TRBD2 (5 bases). The germline CDR1 and CDR2 sequences are SGHRS and YFSETQ. Trimming removed 0 bases at V and 0 bases at J, with 9 bases between. The CDR3 extends over 16 amino acids. Here the CDR3 DNA reads TGCGCCAGCAGCTTGGAGGTCGGGGCGAACACCGGGGAGCTGTTTTTT. It encodes CASSLEVGANTGELFF. The variable domain in full, with the rest retrieved from reference TRBV5-1 and TRBJ2-2, is KAGVTQTPRYLIKTRGQQVTLSCSPISGHRSVSWYQQTPGQGLQFLFEYFSETQRNKGNFPGRFSGRQFSNSRSEMNVSTLELGDSALYLCASSLEVGANTGELFFGEGSRLTVL.

This clonotype came up many times. The chain is built from TRBV28 and TRBJ2-3; D is ambiguous. The germline gives CDR1 MDHEN, CDR2 SYDVKM. The length of the CDR3 is 13 residues. V lost 3 bases and J 6 bases, leaving 10 bases between the germline ends. In DNA, the CDR3 is TGTGCCAGCAGTTTTATCCGCCGCGATACGCAGTATTTT. Translation gives CASSFIRRDTQYF.

This clonotype was seen repeatedly, ten times or more. In nucleotides, the CDR3 is TGTGCCAGTAGTATTCAGCAGGGGAGATGGGACTATGGCTACACCTTC. Translated, it gives CASSIQQGRWDYGYTF. The V and J genes are TRBV19 and TRBJ1-2, with a possible D match to TRBD1 (6 bases). V was shortened by 3 bases and J by 3 bases, with 17 bases between the two germline ends. Germline CDR1 and CDR2: LNHDA and SQIVND (reference sequence). The CDR3 is made up of 16 amino acids.

This clonotype is judged medium-sized. V gene TRBV24-1 combines with J gene TRBJ1-5; D gene ambiguous. V dropped 7 bases and J dropped 0 bases, with 6 bases sitting between them. The CDR3 totals 13 residues. Germline V gene sequence: CDR1 KGHDR, CDR2 SFDVKD. The CDR3 nucleotides read TGTGCCACCAGCCAGGATAGCAATCAGCCCCAGCATTTT. It codes for CATSQDSNQPQHF.

At least ten counts were recorded for this clonotype. The genes are TRBV7-7 and TRBJ2-6, with D possibly being TRBD1 (5 bases). The CDR3 spans 15 residues. Germline V gene sequence: CDR1 SSHAT, CDR2 FNYEAQ (reference sequence). Trimming removed 5 bases from V and 2 bases from J, with 10 bases in between. The CDR3 protein is CASSPQGPGANVLTF. CDR3 coding DNA: TGTGCCAGCAGCCCCCAGGGCCCTGGGGCCAACGTCCTGACTTTC.

This clonotype has a count of ten or more. The CDR3 bases are TGTGCCAGCAGCCTCGGGACAGCCCCTGGGGGCTACACCTTC. Protein: CASSLGTAPGGYTF. The V call is TRBV5-5, the J call TRBJ1-2; TRBD1 matches 7 bases. CDR3 length equals 14 residues. V was clipped by 4 bases and J by 8 bases; unmatched bases: 11. CDR1 and CDR2 from the germline V gene are SGHKS and YYEKEE (reference sequence).

This clonotype showed up many times. The CDR3 nucleotides read TGCAGTGCTACTGTCACAGATACGCAGTATTTT. Translation gives CSATVTDTQYF. The genes are TRBV20-1 and TRBJ2-3; no definite D call. The V and J ends lost 4 bases and 2 bases respectively, with 4 bases between them. The CDR3 covers 11 residues. Germline CDR1 is DFQATT and CDR2 is SNEGSKA (reference sequence).

The table lists this clonotype with many counts. The chain uses TRBV29-1 and TRBJ2-3; TRBD1 might be the D (7 bases). This CDR3 region has 14 residues. CDR1 SQVTM and CDR2 ANQGSEA come from the germline V gene. The germline V and J ends were trimmed by 7 bases and 3 bases, with 17 bases remaining between them. CDR3 in amino acids: CSGRRGVGTDTQYF. The CDR3 bases are TGCAGCGGTCGCAGGGGGGTTGGGACAGATACGCAGTATTTT.

There are many counts of this clonotype. The DNA for the CDR3 is TGTGCCAGCAGTTTACTTCTAGGAGGTTTGGGAGATACGCAGTATTTT. As protein: CASSLLLGGLGDTQYF. The chain links TRBV28 to TRBJ2-3, with D possibly being TRBD2 (5 bases). Trimming shortened V by 2 bases and J by 5 bases, and 17 bases separated the two germline ends. The V gene's germline CDR1 is MDHEN and CDR2 SYDVKM. The CDR3 runs to 16 residues.

The V call is TRBV19, the J call TRBJ1-1; D is uncertain. The V end lost 5 bases, the J end lost 4 bases, and 14 bases lay between the germline ends. The CDR3 sequence is 14 residues long. The germline CDR1 and CDR2 sequences are LNHDA and SQIVND (reference sequence). The CDR3 protein is CASSDGSLPTEAFF. The CDR3 coding sequence is TGTGCCAGTAGTGATGGCAGTCTTCCCACTGAAGCTTTCTTT.

Many counts were recorded for this clonotype. V usage is TRBV7-2 and J usage is TRBJ1-5; possibly TRBD1 for D (5 bases). CDR3 length: 14 residues. The germline V and J ends were trimmed by 5 bases and 2 bases, with 10 bases remaining between them. The V gene's germline CDR1 is SGHTA and CDR2 FQGNSA. The CDR3 is CASSLGGGNQPQHF. The CDR3 nucleotides read TGTGCCAGCAGCCTCGGGGGGGGCAATCAGCCCCAGCATTTT.

This clonotype has ten or more counts. V usage is TRBV6-5 and J usage is TRBJ2-7; TRBD1 matches at 9 bases. In germline, CDR1 is MNHEY, CDR2 SVGAGI. J was trimmed by 4 bases and V by 6 bases; bases with no gene match: 13. There are 16 residues in the CDR3. CDR3 region: CASSSTGTGSWYEQYF. The CDR3 DNA reads TGTGCCAGCAGCTCGACTGGGACAGGGAGTTGGTACGAGCAGTACTTC.

This clonotype was seen repeatedly, ten times or more. This chain links TRBV7-2 with TRBJ1-2, with TRBD1 identical over 8 bases. The CDR3 contains 13 residues. The V gene end was trimmed by 5 bases and the J gene end by 4 bases; junction bases not matched to a gene: 3. CDR1 SGHTA and CDR2 FQGNSA come from the germline V gene. In nucleotides, the CDR3 is TGTGCCAGCAGCATCGGGACAGGCTATGGCTACACCTTC. The encoded protein is CASSIGTGYGYTF.